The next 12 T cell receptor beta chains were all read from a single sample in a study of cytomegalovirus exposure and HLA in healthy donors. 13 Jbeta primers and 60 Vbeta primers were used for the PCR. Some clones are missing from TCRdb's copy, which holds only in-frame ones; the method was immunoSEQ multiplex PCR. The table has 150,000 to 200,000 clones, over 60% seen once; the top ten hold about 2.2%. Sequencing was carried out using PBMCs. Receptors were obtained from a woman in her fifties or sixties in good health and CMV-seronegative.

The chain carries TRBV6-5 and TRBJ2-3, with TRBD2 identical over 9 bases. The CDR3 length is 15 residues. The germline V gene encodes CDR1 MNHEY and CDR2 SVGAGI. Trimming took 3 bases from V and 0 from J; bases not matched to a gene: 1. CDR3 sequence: CASSYLAGSTDTQYF. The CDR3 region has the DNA TGTGCCAGCAGTTATCTAGCGGGGAGCACAGATACGCAGTATTTT.

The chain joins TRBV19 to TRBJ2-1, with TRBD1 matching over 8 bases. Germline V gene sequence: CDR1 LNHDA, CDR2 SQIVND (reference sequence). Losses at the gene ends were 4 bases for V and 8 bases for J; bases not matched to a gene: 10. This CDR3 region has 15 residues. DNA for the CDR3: TGTGCCAGTAGTAGAGAGACAGGGGAATGGGATGAGCAGTTCTTC. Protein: CASSRETGEWDEQFF.

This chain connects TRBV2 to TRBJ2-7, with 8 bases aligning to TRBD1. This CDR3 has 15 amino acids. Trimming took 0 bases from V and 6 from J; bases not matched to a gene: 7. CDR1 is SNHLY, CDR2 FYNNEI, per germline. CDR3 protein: CASSEARTGYAEQYF. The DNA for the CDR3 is TGTGCCAGCAGTGAAGCCCGGACAGGGTATGCCGAGCAGTACTTC.

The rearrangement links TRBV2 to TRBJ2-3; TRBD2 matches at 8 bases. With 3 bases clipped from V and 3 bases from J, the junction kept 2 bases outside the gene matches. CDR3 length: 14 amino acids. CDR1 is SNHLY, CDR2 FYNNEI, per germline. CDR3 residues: CASSESSGTDTQYF. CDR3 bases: TGTGCCAGCAGTGAGTCTAGCGGGACAGATACGCAGTATTTT.

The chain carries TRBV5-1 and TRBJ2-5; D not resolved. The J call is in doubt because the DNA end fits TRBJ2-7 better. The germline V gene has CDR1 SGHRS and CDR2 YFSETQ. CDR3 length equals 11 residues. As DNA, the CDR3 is TGCGCCAGCAGCGCGTCCCACGAGCAGTACTTC. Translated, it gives CASSASHEQYF.

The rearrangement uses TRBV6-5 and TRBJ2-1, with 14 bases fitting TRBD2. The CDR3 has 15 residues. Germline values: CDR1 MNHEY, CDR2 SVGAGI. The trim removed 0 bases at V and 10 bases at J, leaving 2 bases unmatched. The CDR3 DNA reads TGTGCCAGCAGTTACTCGACTAGCGGGAGGGCGGAGCAGTTCTTC. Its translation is CASSYSTSGRAEQFF.

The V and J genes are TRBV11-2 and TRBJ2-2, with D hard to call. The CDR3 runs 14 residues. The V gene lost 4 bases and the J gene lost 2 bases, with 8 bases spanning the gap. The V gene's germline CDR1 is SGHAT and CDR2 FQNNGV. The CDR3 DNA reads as TGTGCCAGCAGCTCCCTCCTTAACACCGGGGAGCTGTTTTTT. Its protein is CASSSLLNTGELFF.

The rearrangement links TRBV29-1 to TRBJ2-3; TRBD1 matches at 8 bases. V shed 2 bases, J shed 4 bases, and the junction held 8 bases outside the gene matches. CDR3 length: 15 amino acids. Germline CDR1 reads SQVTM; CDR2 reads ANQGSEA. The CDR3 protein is CSVEKGRGLSDTQYF. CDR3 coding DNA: TGCAGCGTTGAAAAGGGCAGGGGGCTTTCAGATACGCAGTATTTT.

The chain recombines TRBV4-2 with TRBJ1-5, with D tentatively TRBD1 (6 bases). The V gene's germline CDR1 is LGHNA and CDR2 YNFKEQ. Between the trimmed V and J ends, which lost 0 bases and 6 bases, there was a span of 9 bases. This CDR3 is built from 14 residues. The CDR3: CASSQEGASQPQHF. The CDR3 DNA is TGTGCCAGCAGCCAAGAGGGGGCGTCTCAGCCCCAGCATTTT.

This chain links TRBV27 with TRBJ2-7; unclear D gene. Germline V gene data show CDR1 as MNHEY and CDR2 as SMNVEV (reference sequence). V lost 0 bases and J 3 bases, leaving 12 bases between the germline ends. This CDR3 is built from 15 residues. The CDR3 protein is CASSLSQYSGYEQYF. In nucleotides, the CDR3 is TGTGCCAGCAGTTTATCCCAATATAGTGGCTACGAGCAGTACTTC.

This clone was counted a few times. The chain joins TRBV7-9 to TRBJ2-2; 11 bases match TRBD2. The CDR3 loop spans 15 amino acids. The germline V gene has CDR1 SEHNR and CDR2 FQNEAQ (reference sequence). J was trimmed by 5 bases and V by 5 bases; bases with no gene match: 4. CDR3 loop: CASSTRLAGTGELFF. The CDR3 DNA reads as TGTGCCAGCAGCACCAGACTAGCGGGAACCGGGGAGCTGTTTTTT.

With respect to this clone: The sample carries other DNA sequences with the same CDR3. The CDR3 DNA sequence: TGTGCCAGCTCACCCCGGACTAGTGGAGTTACGAGCTCCTACAATGAGCAGTTCTTC. The encoded protein is CASSPRTSGVTSSYNEQFF. The chain carries TRBV18 and TRBJ2-1; TRBD2 aligns across 7 bases. The CDR3 has 19 residues. Germline V CDR1 and CDR2: KGHSH, LQKENI. With V trimmed by 3 bases and J by 0 bases, 14 bases remained unmatched.